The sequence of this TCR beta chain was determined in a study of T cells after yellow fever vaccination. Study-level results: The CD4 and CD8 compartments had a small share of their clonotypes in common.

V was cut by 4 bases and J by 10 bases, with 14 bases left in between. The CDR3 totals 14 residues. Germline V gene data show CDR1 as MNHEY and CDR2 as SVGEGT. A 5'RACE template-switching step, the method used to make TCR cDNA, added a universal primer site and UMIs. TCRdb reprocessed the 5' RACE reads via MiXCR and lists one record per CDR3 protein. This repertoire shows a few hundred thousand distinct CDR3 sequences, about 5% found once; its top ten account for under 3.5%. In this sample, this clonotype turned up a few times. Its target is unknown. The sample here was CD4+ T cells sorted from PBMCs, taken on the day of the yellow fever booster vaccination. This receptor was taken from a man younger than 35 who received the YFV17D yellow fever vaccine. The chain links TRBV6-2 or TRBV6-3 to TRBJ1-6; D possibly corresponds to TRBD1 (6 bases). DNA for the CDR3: TGTGCCAGCAGTTGGGGGCCCCCAGGGTCACCCCTCCACTTT. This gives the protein CASSWGPPGSPLHF.